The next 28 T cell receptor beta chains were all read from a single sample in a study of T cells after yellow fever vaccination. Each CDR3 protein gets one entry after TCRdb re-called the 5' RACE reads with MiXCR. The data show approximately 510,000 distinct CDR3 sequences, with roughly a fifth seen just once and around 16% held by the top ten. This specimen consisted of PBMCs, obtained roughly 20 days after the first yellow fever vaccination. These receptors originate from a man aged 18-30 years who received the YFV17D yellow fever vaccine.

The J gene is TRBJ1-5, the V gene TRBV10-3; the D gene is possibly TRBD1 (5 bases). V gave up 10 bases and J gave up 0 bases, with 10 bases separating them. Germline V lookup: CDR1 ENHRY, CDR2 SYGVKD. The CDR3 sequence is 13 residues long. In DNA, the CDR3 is TGTGCCACCCAAGGGGCTAGCAATCAGCCCCAGCATTTT. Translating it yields CATQGASNQPQHF.

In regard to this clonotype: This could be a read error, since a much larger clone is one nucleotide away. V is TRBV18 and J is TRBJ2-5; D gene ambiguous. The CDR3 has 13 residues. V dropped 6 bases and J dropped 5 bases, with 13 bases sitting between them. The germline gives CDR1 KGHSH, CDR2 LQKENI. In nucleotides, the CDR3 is TGTGCCAGCTCGCAAAACCGGGCGGAGACCCAGTACTTC. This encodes CASSQNRAETQYF.

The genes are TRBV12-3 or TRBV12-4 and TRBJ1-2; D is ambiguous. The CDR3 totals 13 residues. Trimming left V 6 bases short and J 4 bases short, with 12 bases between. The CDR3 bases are TGTGCCAGCAGCAGCCTGGGATCCTATGGCTACACCTTC. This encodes CASSSLGSYGYTF.

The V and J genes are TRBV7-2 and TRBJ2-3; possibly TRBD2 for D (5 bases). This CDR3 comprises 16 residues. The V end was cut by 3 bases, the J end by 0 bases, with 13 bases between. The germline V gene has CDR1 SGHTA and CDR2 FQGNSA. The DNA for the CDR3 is TGTGCCAGCAGCTTCCGGACGAGGGCTAGCACAGATACGCAGTATTTT. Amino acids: CASSFRTRASTDTQYF.

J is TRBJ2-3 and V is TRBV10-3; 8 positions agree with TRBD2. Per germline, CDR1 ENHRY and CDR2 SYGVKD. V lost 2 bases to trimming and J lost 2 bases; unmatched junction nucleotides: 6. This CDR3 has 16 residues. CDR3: CAISEGSGAPTDTQYF. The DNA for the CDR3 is TGTGCCATCAGTGAGGGTAGCGGGGCCCCCACAGATACGCAGTATTTT.

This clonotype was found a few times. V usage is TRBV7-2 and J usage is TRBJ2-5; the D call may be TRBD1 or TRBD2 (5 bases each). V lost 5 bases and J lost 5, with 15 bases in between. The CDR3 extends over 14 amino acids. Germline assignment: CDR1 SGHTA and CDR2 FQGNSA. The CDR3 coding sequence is TGTGCCAGCAGCCCGGGGCCTGTTCTGGAGACCCAGTACTTC. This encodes CASSPGPVLETQYF.

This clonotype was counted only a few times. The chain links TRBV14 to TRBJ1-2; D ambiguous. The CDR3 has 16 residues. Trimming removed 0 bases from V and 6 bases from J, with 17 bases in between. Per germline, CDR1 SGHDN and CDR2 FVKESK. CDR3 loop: CASSQERRGRFNGYTF. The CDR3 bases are TGTGCCAGCAGCCAAGAGCGTCGGGGTCGGTTTAATGGCTACACCTTC.

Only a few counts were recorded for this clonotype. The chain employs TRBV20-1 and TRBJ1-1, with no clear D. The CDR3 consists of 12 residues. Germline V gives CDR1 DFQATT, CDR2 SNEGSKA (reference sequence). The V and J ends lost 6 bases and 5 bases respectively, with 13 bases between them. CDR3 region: CSAPNPVTEAFF. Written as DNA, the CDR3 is TGCAGTGCCCCGAACCCCGTTACTGAAGCTTTCTTT.

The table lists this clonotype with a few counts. The CDR3 loop reads CASSPGLTEPTDTQYF. The CDR3 DNA reads TGTGCCAGCAGTCCGGGGCTCACCGAACCCACAGATACGCAGTATTTT. The gene calls are TRBV11-2 and TRBJ2-3; D possibly uses TRBD1 or TRBD2 (5 bases each). CDR3 size: 16 residues. Germline V gives CDR1 SGHAT, CDR2 FQNNGV. Deletions cut 6 bases from V and 2 bases from J, with 18 bases between.

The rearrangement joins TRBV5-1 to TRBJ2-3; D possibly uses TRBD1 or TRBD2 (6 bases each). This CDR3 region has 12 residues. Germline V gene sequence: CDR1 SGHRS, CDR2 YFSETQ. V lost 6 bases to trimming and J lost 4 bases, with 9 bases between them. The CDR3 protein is CASTEGADTQYF. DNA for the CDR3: TGCGCCAGCACGGAGGGGGCAGATACGCAGTATTTT.

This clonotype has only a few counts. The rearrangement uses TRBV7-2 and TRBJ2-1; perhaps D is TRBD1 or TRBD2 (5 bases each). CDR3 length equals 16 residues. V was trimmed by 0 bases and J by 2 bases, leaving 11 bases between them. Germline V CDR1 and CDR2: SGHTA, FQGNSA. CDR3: CASSLAGPRTYNEQFF. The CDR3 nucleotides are TGTGCCAGCAGCTTAGCGGGACCCCGGACCTACAATGAGCAGTTCTTC.

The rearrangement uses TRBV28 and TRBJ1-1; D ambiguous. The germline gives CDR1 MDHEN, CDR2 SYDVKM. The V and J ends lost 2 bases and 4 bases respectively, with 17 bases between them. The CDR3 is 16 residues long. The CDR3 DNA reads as TGTGCCAGCAGTTTAGCCGGACTCCTCGGGAGCACTGAAGCTTTCTTT. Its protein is CASSLAGLLGSTEAFF.

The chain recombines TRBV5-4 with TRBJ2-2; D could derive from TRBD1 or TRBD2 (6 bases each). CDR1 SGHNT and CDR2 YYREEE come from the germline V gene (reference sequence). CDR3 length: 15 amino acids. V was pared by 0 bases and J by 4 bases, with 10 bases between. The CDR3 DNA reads TGTGCCAGCAGCTTGGGGTCGGGGGCCACCGGGGAGCTGTTTTTT. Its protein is CASSLGSGATGELFF.

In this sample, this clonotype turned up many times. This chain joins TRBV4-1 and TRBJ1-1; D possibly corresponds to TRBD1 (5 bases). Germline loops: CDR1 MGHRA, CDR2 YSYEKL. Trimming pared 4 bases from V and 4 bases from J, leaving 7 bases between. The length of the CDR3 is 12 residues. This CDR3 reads CASSRGVTEAFF. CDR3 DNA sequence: TGCGCCAGCAGCCGAGGGGTCACTGAAGCTTTCTTT.

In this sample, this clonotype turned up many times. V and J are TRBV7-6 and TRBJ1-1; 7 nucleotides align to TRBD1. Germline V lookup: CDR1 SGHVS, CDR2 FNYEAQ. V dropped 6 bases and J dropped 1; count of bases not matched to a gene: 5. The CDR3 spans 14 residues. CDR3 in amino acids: CASREGQRNTEAFF. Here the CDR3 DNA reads TGTGCCAGCAGGGAGGGACAGAGGAACACTGAAGCTTTCTTT.

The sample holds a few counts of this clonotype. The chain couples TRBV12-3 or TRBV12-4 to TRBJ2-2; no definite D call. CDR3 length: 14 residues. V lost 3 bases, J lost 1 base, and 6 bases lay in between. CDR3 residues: CASSLARNTGELFF. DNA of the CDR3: TGTGCCAGCAGTTTGGCACGGAACACCGGGGAGCTGTTTTTT.

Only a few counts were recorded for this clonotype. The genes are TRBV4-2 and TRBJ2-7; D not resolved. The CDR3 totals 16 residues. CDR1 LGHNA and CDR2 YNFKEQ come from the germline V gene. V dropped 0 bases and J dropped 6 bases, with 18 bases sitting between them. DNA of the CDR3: TGTGCCAGCAGCCAAGATAGCACATTCCTCCCCGGCGAGCAGTACTTC. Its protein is CASSQDSTFLPGEQYF.

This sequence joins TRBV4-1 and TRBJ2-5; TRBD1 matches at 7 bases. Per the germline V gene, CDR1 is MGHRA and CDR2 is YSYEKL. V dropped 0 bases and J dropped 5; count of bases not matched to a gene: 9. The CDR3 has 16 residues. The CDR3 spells CASSQERQGLGETQYF. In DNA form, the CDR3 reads TGCGCCAGCAGCCAAGAGCGACAGGGCTTGGGGGAGACCCAGTACTTC.

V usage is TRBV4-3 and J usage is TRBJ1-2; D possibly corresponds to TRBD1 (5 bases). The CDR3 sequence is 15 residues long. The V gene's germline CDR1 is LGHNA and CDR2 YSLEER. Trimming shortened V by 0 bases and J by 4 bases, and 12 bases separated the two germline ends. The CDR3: CASSQEFREVYGYTF. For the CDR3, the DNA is TGCGCCAGCAGCCAAGAGTTCAGGGAAGTCTATGGCTACACCTTC.

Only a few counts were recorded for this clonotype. The CDR3 DNA follows: TGCAGTGCTACGGACAGGGGAAAAGAGACCCAGTACTTC. Translation gives CSATDRGKETQYF. The chain recombines TRBV20-1 with TRBJ2-5, with 9 bases matching TRBD1. V shed 4 bases, J shed 3 bases, and the junction held 3 bases outside the gene matches. Looked up from germline, CDR1 is DFQATT and CDR2 is SNEGSKA (reference sequence). This CDR3 contains 13 residues.

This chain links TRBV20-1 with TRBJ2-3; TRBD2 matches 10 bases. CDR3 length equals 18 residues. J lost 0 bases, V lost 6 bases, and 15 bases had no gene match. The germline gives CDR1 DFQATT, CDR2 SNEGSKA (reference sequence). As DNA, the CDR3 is TGCAGTGCCGAGGGGTGGCTAGCGGGGGCCCCTAGCACAGATACGCAGTATTTT. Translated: CSAEGWLAGAPSTDTQYF.

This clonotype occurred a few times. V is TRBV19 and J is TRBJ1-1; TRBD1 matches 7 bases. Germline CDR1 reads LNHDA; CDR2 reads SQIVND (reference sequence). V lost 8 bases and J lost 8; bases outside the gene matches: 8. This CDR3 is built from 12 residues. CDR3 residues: CASWGPGQEAFF. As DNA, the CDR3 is TGTGCCAGTTGGGGACCGGGACAGGAAGCTTTCTTT.

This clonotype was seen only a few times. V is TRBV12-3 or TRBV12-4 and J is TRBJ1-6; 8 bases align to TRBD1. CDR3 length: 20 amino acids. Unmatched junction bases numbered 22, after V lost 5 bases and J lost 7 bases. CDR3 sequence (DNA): TGTGCCAGCAGTCCAACCACTCGGGGGACAGGAGGGCCCGGCAATTCACCCCTCCACTTT. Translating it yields CASSPTTRGTGGPGNSPLHF.

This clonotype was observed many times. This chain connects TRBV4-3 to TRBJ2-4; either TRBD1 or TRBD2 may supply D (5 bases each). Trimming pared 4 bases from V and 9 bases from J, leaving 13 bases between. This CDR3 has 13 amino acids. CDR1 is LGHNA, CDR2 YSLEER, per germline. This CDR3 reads CASSPEWGFIQYF. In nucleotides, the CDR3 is TGCGCCAGCAGCCCCGAATGGGGGTTCATTCAGTACTTC.

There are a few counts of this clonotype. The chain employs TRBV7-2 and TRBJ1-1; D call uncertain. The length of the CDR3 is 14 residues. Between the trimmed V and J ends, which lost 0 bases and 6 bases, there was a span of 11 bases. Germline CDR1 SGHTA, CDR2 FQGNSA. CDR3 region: CASSLAGKTAEAFF. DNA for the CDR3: TGTGCCAGCAGCTTAGCAGGAAAGACCGCTGAAGCTTTCTTT.

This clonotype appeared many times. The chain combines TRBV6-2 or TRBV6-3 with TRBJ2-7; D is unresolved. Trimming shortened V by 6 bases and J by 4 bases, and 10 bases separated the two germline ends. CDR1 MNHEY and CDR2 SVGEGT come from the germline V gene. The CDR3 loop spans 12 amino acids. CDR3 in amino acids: CASSRASYEQYV. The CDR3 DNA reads TGTGCCAGCAGCAGAGCGAGTTACGAGCAGTACGTC.

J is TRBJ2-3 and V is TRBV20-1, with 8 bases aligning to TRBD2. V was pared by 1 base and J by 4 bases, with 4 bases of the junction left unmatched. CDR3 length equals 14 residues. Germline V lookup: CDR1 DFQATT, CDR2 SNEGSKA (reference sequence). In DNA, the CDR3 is TGCAGTGCTAGAGTGTGGACTAGCCCAGATACGCAGTATTTT. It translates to CSARVWTSPDTQYF.

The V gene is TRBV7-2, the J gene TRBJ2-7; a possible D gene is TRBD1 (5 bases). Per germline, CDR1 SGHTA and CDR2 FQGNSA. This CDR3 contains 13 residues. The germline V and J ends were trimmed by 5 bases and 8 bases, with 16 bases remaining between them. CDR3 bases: TGTGCCAGCAGCCCCATCCTCCAGGGCAAGCAGTACTTC. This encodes CASSPILQGKQYF.